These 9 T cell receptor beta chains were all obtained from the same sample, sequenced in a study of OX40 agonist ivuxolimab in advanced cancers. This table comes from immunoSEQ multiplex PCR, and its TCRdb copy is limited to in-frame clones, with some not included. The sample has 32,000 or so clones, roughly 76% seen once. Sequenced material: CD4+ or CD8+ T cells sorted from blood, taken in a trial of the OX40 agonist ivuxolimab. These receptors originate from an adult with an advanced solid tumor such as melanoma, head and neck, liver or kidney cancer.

The CDR3 sequence: CASSPGRRRGQPQHF. The CDR3 bases are TGTGCCAGCAGCCCCGGACGTCGGCGGGGTCAGCCCCAGCATTTT. This chain uses TRBV7-8 with TRBJ1-5; D not resolved. This CDR3 comprises 15 residues. V was shortened by 5 bases and J by 6 bases, with 17 bases between the two germline ends. Germline V lookup: CDR1 SGHVS, CDR2 FQNEAQ.

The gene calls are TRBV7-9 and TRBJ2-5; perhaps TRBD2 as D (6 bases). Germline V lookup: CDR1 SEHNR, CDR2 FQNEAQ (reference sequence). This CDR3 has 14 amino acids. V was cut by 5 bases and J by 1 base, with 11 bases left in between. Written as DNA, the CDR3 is TGTGCCAGCAGCCGACCGGGGGTCCAAGAGACCCAGTACTTC. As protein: CASSRPGVQETQYF. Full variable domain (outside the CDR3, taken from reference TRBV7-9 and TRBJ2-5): DTGVSQNPRHKITKRGQNVTFRCDPISEHNRLYWYRQTLGQGPEFLTYFQNEAQLEKSRLLSDRFSAERPKGSFSTLEIQRTEQGDSAMYLCASSRPGVQETQYFGPGTRLLVL.

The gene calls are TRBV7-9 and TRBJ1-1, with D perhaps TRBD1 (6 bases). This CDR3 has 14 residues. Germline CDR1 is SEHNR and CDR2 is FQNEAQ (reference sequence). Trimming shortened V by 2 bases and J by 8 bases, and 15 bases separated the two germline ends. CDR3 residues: CASSLTREQGEAFF. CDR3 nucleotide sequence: TGTGCCAGCAGCTTAACCCGTGAACAGGGCGAAGCTTTCTTT.

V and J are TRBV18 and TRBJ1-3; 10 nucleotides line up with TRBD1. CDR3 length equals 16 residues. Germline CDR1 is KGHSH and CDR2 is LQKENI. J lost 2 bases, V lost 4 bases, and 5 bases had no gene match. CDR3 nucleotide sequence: TGTGCCAGCTCACGGGACAGGGGATTCCCTGGAAACACCATATATTTT. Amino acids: CASSRDRGFPGNTIYF.

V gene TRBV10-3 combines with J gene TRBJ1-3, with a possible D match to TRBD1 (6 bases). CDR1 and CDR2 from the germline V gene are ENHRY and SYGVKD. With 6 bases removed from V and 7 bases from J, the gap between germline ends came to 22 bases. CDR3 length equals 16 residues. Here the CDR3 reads CAISRETWGAGNTIYF. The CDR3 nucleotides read TGTGCCATCAGCCGGGAGACATGGGGGGCAGGGAACACCATATATTTT.

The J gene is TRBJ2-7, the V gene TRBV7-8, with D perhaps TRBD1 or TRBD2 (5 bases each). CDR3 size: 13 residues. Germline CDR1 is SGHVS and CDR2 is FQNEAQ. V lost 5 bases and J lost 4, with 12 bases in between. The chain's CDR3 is CASSGGPRYEQYF. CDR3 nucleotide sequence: TGTGCCAGCAGCGGGGGACCGAGATACGAGCAGTACTTC.

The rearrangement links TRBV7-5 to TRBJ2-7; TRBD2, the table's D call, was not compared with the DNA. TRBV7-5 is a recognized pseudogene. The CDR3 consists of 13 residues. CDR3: CASSPDYTYEQYF. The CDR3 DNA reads TGTGCCAGCAGCCCCGACTATACCTACGAGCAGTACTTC.

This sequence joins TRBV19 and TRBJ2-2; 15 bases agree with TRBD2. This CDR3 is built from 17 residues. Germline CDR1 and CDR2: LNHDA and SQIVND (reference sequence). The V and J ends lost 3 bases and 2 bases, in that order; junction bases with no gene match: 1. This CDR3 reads CASSMGLAGGNTGELFF. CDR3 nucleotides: TGTGCCAGTAGTATGGGACTAGCGGGGGGAAACACCGGGGAGCTGTTTTTT.

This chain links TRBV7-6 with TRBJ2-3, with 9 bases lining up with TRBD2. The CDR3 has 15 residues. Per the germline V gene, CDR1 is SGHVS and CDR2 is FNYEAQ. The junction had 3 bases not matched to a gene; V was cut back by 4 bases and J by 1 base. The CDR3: CASSWEREGTDTQYF. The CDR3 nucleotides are TGTGCCAGCAGCTGGGAGCGGGAGGGCACAGATACGCAGTATTTT. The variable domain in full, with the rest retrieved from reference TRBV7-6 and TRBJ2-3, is GAGVSQSPRYKVTKRGQDVALRCDPISGHVSLYWYRQALGQGPEFLTYFNYEAQQDKSGLPNDRFSAERPEGSISTLTIQRTEQRDSAMYRCASSWEREGTDTQYFGPGTRLTVL.